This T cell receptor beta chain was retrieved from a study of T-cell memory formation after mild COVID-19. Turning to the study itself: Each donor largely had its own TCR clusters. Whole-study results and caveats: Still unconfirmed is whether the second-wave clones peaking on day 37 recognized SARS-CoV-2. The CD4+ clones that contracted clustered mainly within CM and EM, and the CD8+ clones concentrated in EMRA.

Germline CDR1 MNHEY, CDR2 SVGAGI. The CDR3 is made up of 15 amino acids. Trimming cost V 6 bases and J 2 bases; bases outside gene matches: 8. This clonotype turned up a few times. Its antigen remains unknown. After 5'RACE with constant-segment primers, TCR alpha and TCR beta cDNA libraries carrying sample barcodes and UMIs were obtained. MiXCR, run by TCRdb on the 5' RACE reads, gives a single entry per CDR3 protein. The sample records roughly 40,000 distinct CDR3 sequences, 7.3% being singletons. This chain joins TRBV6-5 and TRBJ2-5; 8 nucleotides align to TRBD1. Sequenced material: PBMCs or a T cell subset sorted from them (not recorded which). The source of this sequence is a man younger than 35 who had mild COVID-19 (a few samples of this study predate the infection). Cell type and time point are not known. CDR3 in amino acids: CASSPTRDRQETQYF. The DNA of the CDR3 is TGTGCCAGCAGCCCCACTCGGGACAGGCAAGAGACCCAGTACTTC.